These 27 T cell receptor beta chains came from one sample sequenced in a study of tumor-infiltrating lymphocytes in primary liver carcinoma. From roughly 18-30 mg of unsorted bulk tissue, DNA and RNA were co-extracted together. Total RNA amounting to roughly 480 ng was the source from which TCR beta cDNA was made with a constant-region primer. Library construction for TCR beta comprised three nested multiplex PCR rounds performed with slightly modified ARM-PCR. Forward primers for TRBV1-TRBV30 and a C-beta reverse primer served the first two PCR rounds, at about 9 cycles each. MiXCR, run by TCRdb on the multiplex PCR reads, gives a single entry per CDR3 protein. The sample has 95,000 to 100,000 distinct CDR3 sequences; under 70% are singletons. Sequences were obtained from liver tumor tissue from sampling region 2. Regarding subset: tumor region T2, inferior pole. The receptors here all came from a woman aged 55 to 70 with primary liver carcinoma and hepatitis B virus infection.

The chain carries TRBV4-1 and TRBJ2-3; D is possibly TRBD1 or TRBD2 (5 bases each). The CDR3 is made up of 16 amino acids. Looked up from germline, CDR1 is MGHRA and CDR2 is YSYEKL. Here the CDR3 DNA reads TGCGCAAGTCACGGAGGTCAGGGTAAAATTACAGATACGCAGTATTTT. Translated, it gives CASHGGQGKITDTQYF.

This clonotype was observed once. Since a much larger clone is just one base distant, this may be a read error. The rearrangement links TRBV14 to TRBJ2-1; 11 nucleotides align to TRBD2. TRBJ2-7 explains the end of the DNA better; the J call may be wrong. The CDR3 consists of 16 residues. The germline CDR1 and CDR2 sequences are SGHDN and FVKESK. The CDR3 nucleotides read TGTGCCAGCAGTCCTAGACTAGCGGGGTTATACAATGAGCAGTACTTC. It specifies CASSPRLAGLYNEQYF.

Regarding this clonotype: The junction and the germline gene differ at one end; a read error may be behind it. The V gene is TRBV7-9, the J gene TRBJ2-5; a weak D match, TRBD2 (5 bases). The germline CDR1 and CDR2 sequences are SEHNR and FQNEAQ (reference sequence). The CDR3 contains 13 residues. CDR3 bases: TGTGCCAGCAGCCCAAGGGAGAACGAGACCAAGTACTTC. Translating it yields CASSPRENETKYF.

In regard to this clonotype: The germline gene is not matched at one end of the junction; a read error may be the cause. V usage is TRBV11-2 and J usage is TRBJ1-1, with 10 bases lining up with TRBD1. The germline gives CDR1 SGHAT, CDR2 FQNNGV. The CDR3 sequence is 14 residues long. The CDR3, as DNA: TGCACCAGCAGCTTAGATAGGACAGGGGGTGAAGCTTTCTTT. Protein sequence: CTSSLDRTGGEAFF.

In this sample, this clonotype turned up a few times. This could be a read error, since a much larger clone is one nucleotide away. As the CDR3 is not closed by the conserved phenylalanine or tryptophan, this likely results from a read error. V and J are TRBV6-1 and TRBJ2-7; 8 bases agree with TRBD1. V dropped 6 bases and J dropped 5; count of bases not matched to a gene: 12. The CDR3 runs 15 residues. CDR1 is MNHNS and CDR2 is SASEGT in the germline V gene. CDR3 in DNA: TGTGCCAGCAGACCACAGGGACAGGTCCGGAACGAGCAGTACTTA. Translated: CASRPQGQVRNEQYL.

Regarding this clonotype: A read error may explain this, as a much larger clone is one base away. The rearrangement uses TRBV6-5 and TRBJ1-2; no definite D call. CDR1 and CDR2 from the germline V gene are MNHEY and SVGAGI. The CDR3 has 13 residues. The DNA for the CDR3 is TGTACCAGCTCGGGAAACTCTAACTATGGCTACACCTTC. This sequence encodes CTSSGNSNYGYTF.

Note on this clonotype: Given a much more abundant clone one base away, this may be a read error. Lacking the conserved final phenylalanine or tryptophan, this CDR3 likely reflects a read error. CDR3 sequence: CASSLLGYTEAFS. In DNA, the CDR3 is TGTGCCAGCAGCTTATTAGGGTACACTGAAGCTTTCTCT. The J gene is TRBJ1-1, the V gene TRBV5-6; D is unclear. CDR3 size: 13 residues. The V and J ends lost 2 bases and 3 bases respectively, with 8 bases between them. The V gene's germline CDR1 is SGHDT and CDR2 YYEEEE.

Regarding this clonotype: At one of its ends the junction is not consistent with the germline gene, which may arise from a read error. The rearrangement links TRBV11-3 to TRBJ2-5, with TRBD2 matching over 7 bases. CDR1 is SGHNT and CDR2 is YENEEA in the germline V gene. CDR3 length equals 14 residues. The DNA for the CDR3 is TGTGCCATCAGCCGGGCAGGGTTGCGGGAGACCCAGTATTTC. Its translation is CAISRAGLRETQYF.

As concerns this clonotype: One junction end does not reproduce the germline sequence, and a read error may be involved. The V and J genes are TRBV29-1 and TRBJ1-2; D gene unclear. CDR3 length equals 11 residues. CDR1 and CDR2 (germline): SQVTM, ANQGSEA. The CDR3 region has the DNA TGCAGCGTGTGCGCTAACTATGACTACACCTTC. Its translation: CSVCANYDYTF.

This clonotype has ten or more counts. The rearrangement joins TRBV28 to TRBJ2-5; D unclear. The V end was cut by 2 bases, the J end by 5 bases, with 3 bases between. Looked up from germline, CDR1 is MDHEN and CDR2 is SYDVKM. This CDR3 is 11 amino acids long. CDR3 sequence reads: CASSLRETQYF. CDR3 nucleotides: TGTGCCAGCAGTTTACGGGAGACCCAGTACTTC.

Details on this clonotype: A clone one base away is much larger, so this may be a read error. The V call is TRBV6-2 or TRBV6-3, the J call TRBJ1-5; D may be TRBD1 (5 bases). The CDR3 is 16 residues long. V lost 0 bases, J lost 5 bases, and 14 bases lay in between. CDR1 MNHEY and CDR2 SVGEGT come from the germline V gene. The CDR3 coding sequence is TGTGCCAGCAGTTACTCGGTCAGGGCAGGCGATCAGCCCCAGCATTTT. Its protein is CASSYSVRAGDQPQHF.

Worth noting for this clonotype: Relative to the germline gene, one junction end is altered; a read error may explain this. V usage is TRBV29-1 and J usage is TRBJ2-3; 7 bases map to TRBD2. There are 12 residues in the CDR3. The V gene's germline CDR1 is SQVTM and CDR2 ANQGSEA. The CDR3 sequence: CSATAAGDTHYF. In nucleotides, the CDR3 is TGCAGCGCGACGGCGGCGGGAGATACGCACTATTTT.

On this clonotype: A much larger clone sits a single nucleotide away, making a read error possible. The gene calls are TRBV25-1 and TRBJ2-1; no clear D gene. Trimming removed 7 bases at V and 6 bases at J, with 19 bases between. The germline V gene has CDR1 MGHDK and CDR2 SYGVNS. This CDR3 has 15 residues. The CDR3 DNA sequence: TGTGCCAGCACTGTGGGCGTTACGGGCAGCAATGAGCAGTTCTTC. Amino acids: CASTVGVTGSNEQFF.

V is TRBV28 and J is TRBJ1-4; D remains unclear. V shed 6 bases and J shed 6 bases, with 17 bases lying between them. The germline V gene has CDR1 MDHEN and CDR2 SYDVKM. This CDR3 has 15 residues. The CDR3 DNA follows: TGTGCCAGCAGCTCCCGCGTACAATGGGATGAAAAACTGTTTTTT. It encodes CASSSRVQWDEKLFF.

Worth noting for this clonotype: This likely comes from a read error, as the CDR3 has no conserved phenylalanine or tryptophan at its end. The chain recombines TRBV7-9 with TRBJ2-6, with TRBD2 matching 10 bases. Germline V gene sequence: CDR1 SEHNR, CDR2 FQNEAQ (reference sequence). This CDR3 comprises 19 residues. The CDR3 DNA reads TGTACCAGCAGCTCCTGGACTAGCGGTACCTTATCTGGGGCCAACGTCCTGACTCTC. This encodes CTSSSWTSGTLSGANVLTL.

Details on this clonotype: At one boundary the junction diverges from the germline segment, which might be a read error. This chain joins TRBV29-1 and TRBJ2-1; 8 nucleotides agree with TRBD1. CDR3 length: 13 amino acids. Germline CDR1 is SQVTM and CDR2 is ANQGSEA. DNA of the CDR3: TGCATCGTTAAGGACAGGGTGGGGGATGAGCAGTTCTTC. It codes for CIVKDRVGDEQFF.

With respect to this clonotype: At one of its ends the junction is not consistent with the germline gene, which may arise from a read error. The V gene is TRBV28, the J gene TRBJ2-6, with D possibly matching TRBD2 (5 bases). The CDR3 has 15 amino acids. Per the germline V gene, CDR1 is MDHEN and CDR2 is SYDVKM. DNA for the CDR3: TGTGGCAGCAGTTTATGGACTTCTGGGGCCAACGTCCTGACTTTC. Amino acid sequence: CGSSLWTSGANVLTF.

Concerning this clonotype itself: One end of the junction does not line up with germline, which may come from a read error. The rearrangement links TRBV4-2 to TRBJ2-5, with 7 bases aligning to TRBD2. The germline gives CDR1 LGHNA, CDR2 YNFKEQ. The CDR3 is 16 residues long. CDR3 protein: CANSQDLTSESETQYF. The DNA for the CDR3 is TGTGCCAACAGCCAAGATTTAACTAGCGAGAGTGAGACCCAGTACTTC.

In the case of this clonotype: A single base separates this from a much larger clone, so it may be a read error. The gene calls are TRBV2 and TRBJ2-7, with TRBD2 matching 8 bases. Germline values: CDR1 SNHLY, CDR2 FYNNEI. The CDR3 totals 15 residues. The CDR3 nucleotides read TGTGACAGCAGTGAGGCGGGACTAGAATCGAGCGAGCAGTACTTC. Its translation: CDSSEAGLESSEQYF.

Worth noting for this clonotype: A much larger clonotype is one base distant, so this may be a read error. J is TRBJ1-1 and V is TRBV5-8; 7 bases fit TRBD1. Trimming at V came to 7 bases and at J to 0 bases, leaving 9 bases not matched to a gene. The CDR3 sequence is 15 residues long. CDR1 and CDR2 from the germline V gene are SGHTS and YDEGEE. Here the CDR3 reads CASGWPGQMNTEAFF. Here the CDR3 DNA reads TGTGCCAGCGGCTGGCCGGGACAGATGAACACTGAAGCTTTCTTT.

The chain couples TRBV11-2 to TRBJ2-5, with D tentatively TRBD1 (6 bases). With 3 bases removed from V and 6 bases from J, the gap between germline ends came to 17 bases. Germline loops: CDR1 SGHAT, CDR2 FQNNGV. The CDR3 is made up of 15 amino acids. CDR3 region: CASSFWGTQRQTQYF. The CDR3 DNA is TGTGCCAGCAGCTTTTGGGGGACACAGCGACAGACCCAGTACTTC.

CDR3: CAGGPTGIYGYTF. For the CDR3, the DNA is TGCGCCGGCGGCCCGACAGGGATCTATGGCTACACCTTC. The chain links TRBV4-1 to TRBJ1-2, with 7 bases lining up with TRBD1. V was pared by 11 bases and J by 4 bases, with 10 bases of the junction left unmatched. CDR1 is MGHRA, CDR2 YSYEKL, per germline. The CDR3 is made up of 13 amino acids.

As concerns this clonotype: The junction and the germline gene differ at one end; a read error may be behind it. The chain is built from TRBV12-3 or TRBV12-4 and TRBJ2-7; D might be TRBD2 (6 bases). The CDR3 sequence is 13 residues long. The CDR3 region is CASKAVGGYEHYF. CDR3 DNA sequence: TGTGCCAGCAAAGCAGTGGGAGGCTACGAGCACTACTTC.

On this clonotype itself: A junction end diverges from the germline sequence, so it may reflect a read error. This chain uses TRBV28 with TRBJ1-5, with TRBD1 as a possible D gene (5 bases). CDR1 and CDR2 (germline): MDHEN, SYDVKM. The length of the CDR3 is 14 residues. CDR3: CVSRRGRSNQPQHF. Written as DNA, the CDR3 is TGTGTCAGCAGAAGGGGACGTAGCAATCAGCCCCAGCATTTC.

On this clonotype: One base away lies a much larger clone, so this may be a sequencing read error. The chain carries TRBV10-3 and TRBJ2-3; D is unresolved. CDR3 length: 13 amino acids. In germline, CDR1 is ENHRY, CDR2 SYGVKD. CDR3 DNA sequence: TGTGCCATCAGTGTTGAGAATACAGATATGCAGTATTTT. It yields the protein CAISVENTDMQYF.

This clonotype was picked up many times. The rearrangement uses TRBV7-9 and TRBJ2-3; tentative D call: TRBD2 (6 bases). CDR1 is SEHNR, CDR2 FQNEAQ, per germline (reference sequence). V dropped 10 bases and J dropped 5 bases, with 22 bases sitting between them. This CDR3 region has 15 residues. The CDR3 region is CATQRAGIQEDTQYF. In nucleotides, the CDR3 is TGTGCCACTCAGCGGGCGGGGATTCAGGAAGATACGCAGTATTTT.

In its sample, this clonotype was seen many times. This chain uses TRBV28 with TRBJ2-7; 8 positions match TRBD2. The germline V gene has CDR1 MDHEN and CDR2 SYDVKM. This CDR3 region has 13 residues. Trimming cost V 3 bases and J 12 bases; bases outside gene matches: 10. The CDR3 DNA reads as TGTGCCAGCAGTTTTTTGTCTGCGGGGGGTAGGTACTTC. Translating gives CASSFLSAGGRYF.